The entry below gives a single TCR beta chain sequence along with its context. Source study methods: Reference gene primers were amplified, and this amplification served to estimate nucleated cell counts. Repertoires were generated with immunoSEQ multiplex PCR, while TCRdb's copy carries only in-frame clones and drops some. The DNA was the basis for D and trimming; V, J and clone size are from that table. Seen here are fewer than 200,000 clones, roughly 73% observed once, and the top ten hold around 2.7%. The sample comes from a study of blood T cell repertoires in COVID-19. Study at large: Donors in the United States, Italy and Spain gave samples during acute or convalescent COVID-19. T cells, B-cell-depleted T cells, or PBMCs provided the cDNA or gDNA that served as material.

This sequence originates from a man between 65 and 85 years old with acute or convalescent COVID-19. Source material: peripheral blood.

This CDR3 is CASSPLPGGGADTQYF. CDR3 DNA: TGTGCCAGCTCACCGCTCCCGGGAGGGGGGGCAGATACGCAGTATTTT. The V gene is TRBV18, the J gene TRBJ2-3, with TRBD2 identical over 8 bases. J was trimmed by 4 bases and V by 3 bases; bases with no gene match: 9. Germline-derived CDR1 and CDR2 are KGHSH and LQKENI. This CDR3 has 16 amino acids.